This TCR beta chain was profiled in a study of cytomegalovirus exposure and HLA in healthy donors. Germline trimming cut 3 bases from V and 4 bases from J; bases unmatched to any gene: 5. The CDR3 has 14 residues. Germline V gene lookup returns CDR1 SGHKS and CDR2 YYEKEE (reference sequence). The primer mix had 60 Vbeta and 13 Jbeta primers. Profiled with immunoSEQ multiplex PCR; TCRdb holds only in-frame clones, not every one. The sample consists of 85,000 to 100,000 clones, around four fifths of them appearing once. The TCR sequence derives from a man in his forties or fifties in good health and CMV-seropositive. The sequenced material came from PBMCs. The V call is TRBV5-5, the J call TRBJ2-7, with 9 bases lining up with TRBD1. The CDR3 coding sequence is TGTGCCAGCAGCTCGAGGACAGGGGTATACGAGCAGTACTTC. It codes for CASSSRTGVYEQYF.